One sample yielded the 2 T cell receptor beta chains listed below, sequenced in a study of T cells in Graves' hyperthyroidism and ophthalmopathy. Authors of the study amplified TCR beta CDR3 regions from RNA transcripts. With the HTBI primer set, the TCR CDR3 went through a first round of RT-PCR. TCRdb re-analysed the multiplex PCR reads in MiXCR, keeping a single row per CDR3 protein. The sample consists of fewer than 700,000 distinct CDR3 sequences, roughly 18% of them appearing once. The sample taken for sequencing was blood. The receptors originated from a woman between 18 and 29 years old with Graves' ophthalmopathy.

This clonotype was detected only a few times. This CDR3 is CASRGGGVAGGPGETQYF. The CDR3 DNA is TGTGCCAGCAGAGGGGGAGGAGTAGCGGGGGGGCCTGGAGAGACCCAGTACTTC. The V call is TRBV6-1, the J call TRBJ2-5; 11 nucleotides agree with TRBD2. The CDR3 is 18 amino acids. J gave up 4 bases and V 6 bases, and 16 bases lay outside the gene matches. In germline, CDR1 is MNHNS, CDR2 SASEGT.

Ten or more counts support this clonotype. This chain connects TRBV7-2 to TRBJ2-1; 9 positions agree with TRBD2. With 2 bases clipped from V and 14 bases from J, the junction kept 4 bases outside the gene matches. From germline, CDR1 is SGHTA and CDR2 FQGNSA. This CDR3 is built from 12 residues. DNA of the CDR3: TGTGCCAGCAGCTTATTAGCGGGGGATGAGTTCTTC. It specifies CASSLLAGDEFF. The full variable domain, with the rest looked up from reference TRBV7-2 and TRBJ2-1, is GAGVSQSPSNKVTEKGKDVELRCDPISGHTALYWYRQSLGQGLEFLIYFQGNSAPDKSGLPSDRFSAERTGGSVSTLTIQRTQQEDSAVYLCASSLLAGDEFFGPGTRLTVL.